One sample yielded the 5 T cell receptor beta chains listed below, sequenced in a study of blood T cell repertoires in COVID-19. Some clones are missing from TCRdb's copy, which holds only in-frame ones; the method was immunoSEQ multiplex PCR. The top ten hold roughly an eighth of the sample, which has about 240,000 clones, around 86% seen once. Input material: peripheral blood. The source of these receptors is a woman in her fifties or sixties with active or convalescent COVID-19.

This clone appeared a few times. CDR3 in amino acids: CASSLGTGVVAGGSYEQYF. The CDR3 DNA sequence: TGTGCCAGCAGCTTAGGGACAGGCGTTGTAGCGGGGGGCTCCTACGAGCAGTACTTC. V usage is TRBV11-2 and J usage is TRBJ2-7, with 10 positions matching TRBD2. J was trimmed by 0 bases and V by 1 base; bases with no gene match: 12. The CDR3 sequence is 19 residues long. Germline CDR1 is SGHAT and CDR2 is FQNNGV.

This clone has only one observation. The chain is built from TRBV30 and TRBJ2-1, with D unclear. The CDR3 length is 16 residues. The germline V gene has CDR1 GTSNPN and CDR2 SVGIG (reference sequence). The ends were cut back, 3 bases at V and 0 bases at J, with 15 bases in the middle. Here the CDR3 DNA reads TGTGCCTGGAGGCCGACTTTCACCACCTCCTACAATGAGCAGTTCTTC. Amino acids: CAWRPTFTTSYNEQFF.

The CDR3 DNA reads TGTGCCAGCTCACCCCAACAGGGGGACACTGAAGCTTTCTTT. Translating gives CASSPQQGDTEAFF. The rearrangement joins TRBV18 to TRBJ1-1, with 8 bases fitting TRBD1. J gave up 3 bases and V 3 bases, and 3 bases lay outside the gene matches. This CDR3 is 14 amino acids long. Per the germline V gene, CDR1 is KGHSH and CDR2 is LQKENI.

The V and J genes are TRBV18 and TRBJ2-2; 9 bases line up with TRBD1. Germline values: CDR1 KGHSH, CDR2 LQKENI. The V segment lost 5 bases and the J segment 3 bases; nucleotides outside the gene matches: 4. There are 15 residues in the CDR3. CDR3 in amino acids: CASSTQGADTGELFF. The CDR3 DNA follows: TGTGCCAGCTCAACACAGGGGGCAGACACCGGGGAGCTGTTTTTT.

The genes are TRBV30 and TRBJ1-3; D gene uncertain. This CDR3 is 15 amino acids long. The V gene's germline CDR1 is GTSNPN and CDR2 SVGIG (reference sequence). V was cut by 3 bases and J by 0 bases, with 12 bases left in between. The CDR3 region has the DNA TGTGCCTGGAGCTTCGTAGCTCTCTCTGGAAACACCATATATTTT. Its translation: CAWSFVALSGNTIYF. Full variable domain (remainder filled in from reference TRBV30 and TRBJ1-3): SQTIHQWPATLVQPVGSPLSLECTVEGTSNPNLYWYRQAAGRGLQLLFYSVGIGQISSEVPQNLSASRPQDRQFILSSKKLLLSDSGFYLCAWSFVALSGNTIYFGEGSWLTVV.